This TCR beta chain was retrieved from a study of T cell repertoires in cytomegalovirus infection. Overall study context: Matching HLA type, along with CMV infection, was indicated by public TCR beta signatures. Study-wide results and limits: Dominating the ex vivo response were HLA-C-restricted CMV-specific TCR beta clonotypes.

For this clonotype: The antigen is unknown.

One entry per CDR3 protein results from TCRdb running MiXCR on the reads. The sample includes some 440,000 distinct CDR3 sequences, roughly 30% of them seen just once. The CDR3 sequence is 12 residues long. CDR1 and CDR2 from the germline V gene are SNHLY and FYNNEI. Trimming removed 2 bases at V and 4 bases at J, with 3 bases between. The chain carries TRBV2 and TRBJ2-1; D unresolved. The sequence was obtained from a human donor in good health (CMV status not recorded). Some clones in this sample may be carry-over from other donors' samples. Input material: PBMCs. The chain's CDR3 is CASSERYNEQFF. The CDR3 DNA follows: TGTGCCAGCAGTGAACGGTACAATGAGCAGTTCTTC.